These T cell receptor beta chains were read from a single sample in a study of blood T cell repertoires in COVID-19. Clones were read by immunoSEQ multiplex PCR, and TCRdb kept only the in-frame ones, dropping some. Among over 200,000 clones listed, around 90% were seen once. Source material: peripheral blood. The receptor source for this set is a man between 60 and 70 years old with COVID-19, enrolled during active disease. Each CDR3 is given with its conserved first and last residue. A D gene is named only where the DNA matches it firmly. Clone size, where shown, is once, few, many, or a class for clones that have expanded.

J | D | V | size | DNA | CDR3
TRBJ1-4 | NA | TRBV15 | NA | TGTGCCACCAGCAGAGATTCGGGGAAGGCTAATGAAAAACTGTTTTTT | CATSRDSGKANEKLFF
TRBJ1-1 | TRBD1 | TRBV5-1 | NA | TGCGCCAGCAGCCCAGGGACAGTCACTGAAGCTTTCTTT | CASSPGTVTEAFF
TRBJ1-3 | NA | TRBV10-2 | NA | TGCGCCAGCAGTGAAGACAGACTCTCTGGAAACACCATATATTTT | CASSEDRLSGNTIYF
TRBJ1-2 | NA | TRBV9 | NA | TGTGCCAGCAGCGTAGAGGCCAGCGAGGCCGGCTACACCTTC | CASSVEASEAGYTF
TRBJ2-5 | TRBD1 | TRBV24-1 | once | TGTGCCACCGGGGACAGGGCCCCCCTCCAAGAGACCCAGTACTTC | CATGDRAPLQETQYF
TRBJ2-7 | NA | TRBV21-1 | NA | TGTGCCAGCAGCCGCCCCCCTGCGGGGCCCCCCACCTCCTACGAGCAGTACTTC | CASSRPPAGPPTSYEQYF
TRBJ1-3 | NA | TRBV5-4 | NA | TGTGCCAGCAGCTTGACTGTCGGAGGAACTGGAAACACCATATATTTT | CASSLTVGGTGNTIYF
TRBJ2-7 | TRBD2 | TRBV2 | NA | TGTGCCAGCAGGAGCGGGGGCGCTCGGTACGAGCAGTACTTC | CASRSGGARYEQYF
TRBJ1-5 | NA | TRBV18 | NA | TGTGCCAGCTCACCACTCGTCCTTACTAATAGCAATCAGCCCCAGCATTTT | CASSPLVLTNSNQPQHF
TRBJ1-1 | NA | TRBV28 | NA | TGTGCCAGCATCGGCTTTGCGGCGAACACTGAAGCTTTCTTT | CASIGFAANTEAFF
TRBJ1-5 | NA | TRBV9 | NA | TGTGCCAGCAGCGTATCCGAGGGGGGCAATCAGCCCCAGCATTTT | CASSVSEGGNQPQHF
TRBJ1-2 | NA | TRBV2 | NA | TGTGCCAGCAGTGATCTCAGTGTTTCCTATGGCTACACCTTC | CASSDLSVSYGYTF
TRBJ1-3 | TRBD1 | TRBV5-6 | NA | TGTGCCAGCAGCGGGACAGGGGCTGGAAACACCATATATTTT | CASSGTGAGNTIYF